This T cell receptor beta chain was documented in a study of OX40 agonist ivuxolimab in advanced cancers. On the study more broadly: Patients took ivuxolimab, an agonistic anti-OX40 (CD134) antibody.

V lost 4 bases and J 13 bases, leaving 16 bases between the germline ends. Germline CDR1 SGHTA, CDR2 FQGTGA. There are 12 residues in the CDR3. Clones were sequenced by immunoSEQ multiplex PCR, and TCRdb holds only the in-frame ones, with some missing. Of 20,000 to 25,000 clones listed, around three quarters are singletons. The sample consisted of CD4+ or CD8+ T cells sorted from blood, taken in a trial of the OX40 agonist ivuxolimab. The chain couples TRBV7-3 to TRBJ2-5, with D tentatively TRBD1 or TRBD2 (5 bases each). The clonotype was recovered from an adult with an advanced solid tumor such as melanoma, head and neck, liver or kidney cancer. Here the CDR3 DNA reads TGTGCCAGCAGCTCAGATGGCAGGGACCCGTACTTC. It specifies CASSSDGRDPYF. Drawing the rest from reference TRBV7-3 and TRBJ2-5, the complete variable domain is GAGVSQTPSNKVTEKGKYVELRCDPISGHTALYWYRQSLGQGPEFLIYFQGTGAADDSGLPNDRFFAVRPEGSVSTLKIQRTERGDSAVYLCASSSDGRDPYFGPGTRLLVL.